These 20 T cell receptor beta chains came from one sample sequenced in a study of blood T cell repertoires in COVID-19. The table came from immunoSEQ multiplex PCR; TCRdb's copy has only in-frame clones and leaves some out. The repertoire holds 150,000 to 200,000 clones, with 80% to 85% as singletons. Sequenced material: peripheral blood. The source is a woman in her thirties or forties with acute or convalescent COVID-19.

This sequence joins TRBV11-2 and TRBJ2-7, with D perhaps TRBD1 (6 bases). Trimming shortened V by 5 bases and J by 6 bases, and 20 bases separated the two germline ends. This CDR3 is built from 15 residues. Germline-derived CDR1 and CDR2 are SGHAT and FQNNGV. The CDR3 spells CASSRSPGHPSEQYF. The CDR3 bases are TGTGCCAGCAGCCGAAGCCCGGGACATCCTTCCGAGCAGTACTTC.

This clone was detected only once. The V gene is TRBV29-1, the J gene TRBJ1-1; no firm D call. This CDR3 is 13 amino acids long. The germline gives CDR1 SQVTM, CDR2 ANQGSEA. V dropped 5 bases and J dropped 0 bases, with 10 bases sitting between them. Here the CDR3 DNA reads TGCAGCGTTAAGACTGCTATGAACACTGAAGCTTTCTTT. Its protein product is CSVKTAMNTEAFF.

This chain uses TRBV7-2 with TRBJ1-2; D is perhaps TRBD1 (6 bases). Trimming left V 1 base short and J 6 bases short, with 9 bases between. CDR3 length: 13 residues. Germline V lookup: CDR1 SGHTA, CDR2 FQGNSA. The CDR3 region is CASSLVRGNGYTF. The CDR3 nucleotides are TGTGCCAGCAGCTTAGTCAGGGGCAATGGCTACACCTTC.

V gene TRBV7-6 combines with J gene TRBJ1-6; 7 bases are a match to TRBD1. The V gene end was trimmed by 1 base and the J gene end by 8 bases; junction bases not matched to a gene: 5. Per germline, CDR1 SGHVS and CDR2 FNYEAQ. This CDR3 has 15 residues. The CDR3 reads CASSLGGGLDSPLHF. DNA of the CDR3: TGTGCCAGCAGCTTAGGAGGGGGCTTAGATTCACCCCTCCACTTT.

The rearrangement joins TRBV6-5 to TRBJ1-1; 7 bases fit TRBD1. Germline CDR1 is MNHEY and CDR2 is SVGAGI. The junction had 7 bases not matched to a gene; V was cut back by 11 bases and J by 1 base. This CDR3 comprises 13 residues. CDR3 in DNA: TGTGCCGGCAACCGGGACAGGAACACTGAAGCTTTCTTT. Protein sequence: CAGNRDRNTEAFF.

J is TRBJ2-7 and V is TRBV5-4; 12 bases map to TRBD2. V shed 4 bases, J shed 2 bases, and the junction held 4 bases outside the gene matches. The CDR3 is 15 residues long. Germline assignment: CDR1 SGHNT and CDR2 YYREEE (reference sequence). CDR3 DNA: TGTGCCAGCAGCCAGACTAGCGGGAGTACCTACGAGCAGTACTTC. Protein: CASSQTSGSTYEQYF.

The chain couples TRBV19 to TRBJ1-1; 7 bases line up with TRBD1. The J segment lost 3 bases and the V segment lost 4 bases, leaving 11 bases of the junction unmatched. The V gene's germline CDR1 is LNHDA and CDR2 SQIVND (reference sequence). The CDR3 is made up of 16 amino acids. CDR3 protein: CASSRGQRSMDTEAFF. As DNA, the CDR3 is TGTGCCAGTAGTAGGGGACAGAGATCTATGGACACTGAAGCTTTCTTT.

This CDR3 reads CAWSTGRANLFNEQFF. DNA for the CDR3: TGTGCCTGGTCCACAGGCCGGGCCAACCTATTCAATGAGCAGTTCTTC. The chain uses TRBV30 and TRBJ2-1, with D maybe TRBD1 (5 bases). This CDR3 spans 16 amino acids. V was trimmed by 5 bases and J by 6 bases, leaving 23 bases between them. The germline V gene has CDR1 GTSNPN and CDR2 SVGIG (reference sequence).

The chain has TRBV27 and TRBJ2-5; 9 bases match TRBD2. V dropped 6 bases and J dropped 4; count of bases not matched to a gene: 3. The CDR3 contains 13 residues. Germline CDR1 MNHEY, CDR2 SMNVEV (reference sequence). CDR3 in DNA: TGTGCCAGCAGGGATAGCGGGAGAGAGACCCAGTACTTC. It specifies CASRDSGRETQYF.

V is TRBV2 and J is TRBJ1-5; 10 nucleotides align to TRBD1. The V and J ends lost 7 bases and 0 bases, in that order; junction bases with no gene match: 18. This CDR3 has 20 residues. Per germline, CDR1 SNHLY and CDR2 FYNNEI. Written as DNA, the CDR3 is TGTGCCAGCATTACCAGGTTTAGGGACAGGGGCCCCATTAGCAATCAGCCCCAGCATTTT. Encoded protein: CASITRFRDRGPISNQPQHF.

The rearrangement uses TRBV6-5 and TRBJ1-1; 10 positions match TRBD1. Germline V CDR1 and CDR2: MNHEY, SVGAGI. With 1 base clipped from V and 4 bases from J, the junction kept 0 bases outside the gene matches. CDR3 size: 14 residues. CDR3 sequence reads: CASSYWDRGTEAFF. In nucleotides, the CDR3 is TGTGCCAGCAGTTACTGGGACAGGGGCACTGAAGCTTTCTTT.

The chain carries TRBV9 and TRBJ1-6; a weak D match, TRBD1 (6 bases). The CDR3 is 13 amino acids. Trimming removed 0 bases from V and 10 bases from J, with 8 bases in between. CDR1 and CDR2 (germline): SGDLS, YYNGEE. The CDR3 sequence is CASSVAGGSPLHF. The CDR3 coding sequence is TGTGCCAGCAGCGTAGCGGGGGGCTCACCCCTCCACTTT.

This chain connects TRBV10-3 to TRBJ2-1; 7 bases line up with TRBD2. This CDR3 has 17 residues. Germline trimming cut 0 bases from V and 3 bases from J; bases unmatched to any gene: 8. The germline V gene has CDR1 ENHRY and CDR2 SYGVKD. The CDR3 bases are TGTGCCATCAGTGAGTCGACGGCTAGCGGAGACTACAATGAGCAGTTCTTC. Amino acids: CAISESTASGDYNEQFF.

The chain uses TRBV9 and TRBJ2-1; D unclear. V was shortened by 0 bases and J by 10 bases, with 8 bases between the two germline ends. There are 12 residues in the CDR3. Germline assignment: CDR1 SGDLS and CDR2 YYNGEE. CDR3 coding DNA: TGTGCCAGCAGCGTAGGTTTCGGGGAGCAGTTCTTC. Encoded protein: CASSVGFGEQFF.

This clone has only a few counts. The J gene is TRBJ2-7, the V gene TRBV5-1; tentatively, D is TRBD1 (5 bases). CDR3 length: 15 amino acids. Germline assignment: CDR1 SGHRS and CDR2 YFSETQ. V was trimmed by 5 bases and J by 3 bases, leaving 18 bases between them. The CDR3 DNA follows: TGCGCCAGCAGGGACGGGTCAGGGTGGCTCTACGAGCAGTACTTC. Translating it yields CASRDGSGWLYEQYF.

This clone was counted many times. V and J are TRBV5-4 and TRBJ1-6, with a weak D call TRBD1 (6 bases). CDR1 SGHNT and CDR2 YYREEE come from the germline V gene (reference sequence). V was trimmed by 1 base and J by 10 bases, leaving 18 bases between them. The CDR3 is 16 amino acids. CDR3 protein: CASSLSAGRGGSPLHF. The CDR3 nucleotides read TGTGCCAGCAGCTTGAGTGCAGGGAGAGGGGGATCACCCCTCCACTTT.

The chain is built from TRBV6-5 and TRBJ2-5; no reliable D call. The V gene's germline CDR1 is MNHEY and CDR2 SVGAGI. Between the trimmed V and J ends, which lost 7 bases and 2 bases, there was a span of 17 bases. This CDR3 has 15 residues. CDR3 loop: CASTGHGNTQETQYF. CDR3 sequence (DNA): TGTGCCAGCACTGGGCATGGTAATACGCAAGAGACCCAGTACTTC.

The chain combines TRBV28 with TRBJ2-2; D unclear. Germline values: CDR1 MDHEN, CDR2 SYDVKM. The CDR3 covers 15 residues. Trimming pared 3 bases from V and 1 base from J, leaving 9 bases between. CDR3 sequence reads: CASSFSNRNTGELFF. The DNA of the CDR3 is TGTGCCAGCAGTTTTTCAAACAGGAACACCGGGGAGCTGTTTTTT. The full variable domain, completed using reference TRBV28 and TRBJ2-2, is DVKVTQSSRYLVKRTGEKVFLECVQDMDHENMFWYRQDPGLGLRLIYFSYDVKMKEKGDIPEGYSVSREKKERFSLILESASTNQTSMYLCASSFSNRNTGELFFGEGSRLTVL.

The sample holds one count of this clone. This chain joins TRBV30 and TRBJ1-1; 7 bases are a match to TRBD1. CDR1 and CDR2 (germline): GTSNPN, SVGIG (reference sequence). V dropped 5 bases and J dropped 1; count of bases not matched to a gene: 7. The CDR3 contains 14 residues. In DNA, the CDR3 is TGTGCCTGGGAAACAGGGGCAAAGAACACTGAAGCTTTCTTT. Protein sequence: CAWETGAKNTEAFF.

The gene calls are TRBV3-1 (or the pseudogene TRBV3-2) and TRBJ1-4, with 11 bases that match TRBD1. CDR1 LGHDT and CDR2 YNNKEL come from the germline V gene (reference sequence). The CDR3 covers 14 residues. J was trimmed by 10 bases and V by 4 bases; bases with no gene match: 5. The CDR3 here is CASSLGQGEGKLFF. The CDR3 DNA is TGTGCCAGCAGCCTGGGACAGGGGGAGGGAAAACTGTTTTTT.